The 21 T cell receptor beta chains reported below all come from one sample, sequenced in a study of shared clonotypes between healthy human individuals. The assay was immunoSEQ multiplex PCR, and TCRdb's table has in-frame clones only and misses some. The sample includes 1.4 million or so clones, just under 99% of them seen just once. Sequencing was done on a sample of naive CD4+ T cells sorted from blood. Subset in this sample: CD45RA+ positively selected. These receptors were collected from a man aged 25-45 years in good health.

This clone was recorded only once. This sequence joins TRBV6-1 and TRBJ1-2; tentative D call: TRBD1 (5 bases). The CDR3 consists of 14 residues. Per germline, CDR1 MNHNS and CDR2 SASEGT. Deletions cut 4 bases from V and 6 bases from J, with 15 bases between. The CDR3 nucleotides read TGTGCCAGCAGTGTTCTAAGGGGTTATCATGGCTACACCTTC. As protein: CASSVLRGYHGYTF.

This rearrangement joins TRBV9 to TRBJ2-1, with 11 bases matching TRBD1. CDR1 is SGDLS, CDR2 YYNGEE, per germline. The ends lost 3 bases at V and 5 bases at J; junction bases unmatched: 7. The CDR3 is 16 amino acids. CDR3 in DNA: TGTGCCAGCAGCGGACCCGGGACAGGGGGGCACAATGAGCAGTTCTTC. Protein product: CASSGPGTGGHNEQFF.

This sequence joins TRBV19 and TRBJ2-1; D might be TRBD1 or TRBD2, each matching 5 bases. CDR3 length: 11 amino acids. Trimming took off 6 bases at V and 10 bases at J, with 10 bases between the two ends. CDR1 is LNHDA, CDR2 SQIVND, per germline (reference sequence). CDR3 in DNA: TGTGCCAGTAGGGGGGTCGGCGAGCAGTTCTTC. This gives the protein CASRGVGEQFF.

V is TRBV6-1 and J is TRBJ2-3; tentative D call: TRBD1 (6 bases). Germline CDR1 is MNHNS and CDR2 is SASEGT. The CDR3 runs 16 residues. V lost 4 bases and J lost 4, with 18 bases in between. CDR3 region: CASSGTVRPQADTQYF. CDR3 bases: TGTGCCAGCAGTGGGACAGTAAGGCCTCAGGCAGATACGCAGTATTTT.

The V call is TRBV6-6, the J call TRBJ1-2, with D perhaps TRBD1 (6 bases). Germline V gives CDR1 MNHNY, CDR2 SVGAGI (reference sequence). Trimming stripped 4 bases from V and 2 bases from J, with 8 bases between. CDR3 length: 13 residues. The CDR3 region is CASSSQGNYGYTF. DNA for the CDR3: TGTGCCAGCAGTTCACAGGGAAACTATGGCTACACCTTC.

The table lists this clone with a few counts. The chain has TRBV29-1 and TRBJ2-5; 12 nucleotides align to TRBD2. Trimming removed 7 bases from V and 3 bases from J; junction bases left unmatched: 6. Germline V lookup: CDR1 SQVTM, CDR2 ANQGSEA. This CDR3 spans 14 amino acids. The CDR3 spells CSGTSGRTKETQYF. The CDR3 DNA reads TGCAGCGGTACTAGCGGGAGGACGAAAGAGACCCAGTACTTC.

J is TRBJ2-7 and V is TRBV11-2, with 8 bases lining up with TRBD1. CDR3 length: 14 amino acids. CDR1 and CDR2 (germline): SGHAT, FQNNGV. V trimming: 3 bases; J trimming: 3 bases; junction bases outside the gene matches: 4. The CDR3: CASSFWDRYYEQYF. The CDR3 coding sequence is TGTGCCAGCAGCTTTTGGGACAGGTACTACGAGCAGTACTTC.

This clone was seen only once. The chain has TRBV9 and TRBJ1-3; D gene uncertain. Germline assignment: CDR1 SGDLS and CDR2 YYNGEE. The CDR3 totals 15 residues. Trimming shortened V by 0 bases and J by 0 bases, and 7 bases separated the two germline ends. The CDR3 nucleotides are TGTGCCAGCAGCGTAGGGGCTTACTCTGGAAACACCATATATTTT. It specifies CASSVGAYSGNTIYF. The full variable domain, in which reference TRBV9 and TRBJ1-3 provide the parts outside the CDR3, is DSGVTQTPKHLITATGQRVTLRCSPRSGDLSVYWYQQSLDQGLQFLIQYYNGEERAKGNILERFSAQQFPDLHSELNLSSLELGDSALYFCASSVGAYSGNTIYFGEGSWLTVV.

This chain connects TRBV9 to TRBJ2-2; D is possibly TRBD1 (6 bases). With 0 bases removed from V and 0 bases from J, the gap between germline ends came to 15 bases. In germline, CDR1 is SGDLS, CDR2 YYNGEE. This CDR3 is 18 amino acids long. The CDR3 spells CASSVAPPGHTNTGELFF. In nucleotides, the CDR3 is TGTGCCAGCAGCGTAGCCCCTCCGGGACATACGAACACCGGGGAGCTGTTTTTT.

This chain connects TRBV4-2 to TRBJ2-4; 10 bases line up with TRBD1. V lost 0 bases, J lost 4 bases, and 6 bases stayed unmatched. This CDR3 comprises 17 residues. CDR1 is LGHNA, CDR2 YNFKEQ, per germline. CDR3 sequence: CASSQDGRTGGKNIQYF. The CDR3 DNA reads as TGTGCCAGCAGCCAAGATGGCCGGACAGGGGGGAAAAACATTCAGTACTTC.

V usage is TRBV9 and J usage is TRBJ1-3, with D uncertain. Trimming shortened V by 0 bases and J by 0 bases, and 16 bases separated the two germline ends. Per the germline V gene, CDR1 is SGDLS and CDR2 is YYNGEE. This CDR3 has 18 amino acids. The CDR3, as DNA: TGTGCCAGCAGCGTAGTCCCTTGGAGGACTAGCTCTGGAAACACCATATATTTT. It translates to CASSVVPWRTSSGNTIYF.

The chain carries TRBV19 and TRBJ2-7; a weak D match, TRBD1 (5 bases). The ends were cut back, 5 bases at V and 3 bases at J, with 20 bases in the middle. The CDR3 spans 16 residues. CDR1 and CDR2 (germline): LNHDA, SQIVND (reference sequence). The CDR3 reads CASSAIHRTPNYEQYF. The CDR3 region has the DNA TGTGCCAGTAGTGCAATTCACAGGACGCCGAACTACGAGCAGTACTTC.

Remarks on this clone: Other DNA sequences in this specimen translate into the identical CDR3. V usage is TRBV18 and J usage is TRBJ2-1, with D unclear. With 3 bases removed from V and 2 bases from J, the gap between germline ends came to 11 bases. The CDR3 sequence is 15 residues long. Germline assignment: CDR1 KGHSH and CDR2 LQKENI. CDR3 protein: CASSPRRATYNEQFF. CDR3 DNA: TGTGCCAGCTCACCCCGGCGCGCTACCTACAATGAGCAGTTCTTC.

The chain has TRBV9 and TRBJ2-1; 8 bases align to TRBD1. The CDR3 contains 14 residues. The V and J ends lost 0 bases and 6 bases, in that order; junction bases with no gene match: 2. Germline V gene data show CDR1 as SGDLS and CDR2 as YYNGEE. The DNA of the CDR3 is TGTGCCAGCAGCGTAGCGACAGGGGCCAATGAGCAGTTCTTC. This encodes CASSVATGANEQFF.

The gene calls are TRBV5-4 and TRBJ2-3; D not certain. Trimming stripped 3 bases from V and 6 bases from J, with 14 bases between. CDR3 length equals 14 residues. Germline V gene sequence: CDR1 SGHNT, CDR2 YYREEE (reference sequence). CDR3 coding DNA: TGTGCCAGCAGCTGGTTGGCTTCCCAGGATACGCAGTATTTT. It translates to CASSWLASQDTQYF.

DNA for the CDR3: TGTGCCAGCAGCCCCGGAGGCGGGAGGGCCACAGATACGCAGTATTTT. Amino acids: CASSPGGGRATDTQYF. The J gene is TRBJ2-3, the V gene TRBV7-8; 9 bases match TRBD2. The CDR3 contains 16 residues. Germline lookup yields CDR1 SGHVS and CDR2 FQNEAQ. V was pared by 5 bases and J by 2 bases, with 8 bases of the junction left unmatched.

The chain carries TRBV6-5 and TRBJ1-2, with TRBD1 matching 7 bases. Germline assignment: CDR1 MNHEY and CDR2 SVGAGI. The CDR3 is made up of 13 amino acids. The J segment lost 6 bases and the V segment lost 6 bases, leaving 7 bases of the junction unmatched. The CDR3 bases are TGTGCCAGCAGAAGACAGGGATTGAATGGCTACACCTTC. Protein: CASRRQGLNGYTF.

Concerning this clone itself: In the same sample, other DNA sequences code for this CDR3. The chain is built from TRBV15 and TRBJ2-1, with 10 positions matching TRBD2. The CDR3 sequence is 15 residues long. CDR1 and CDR2 (germline): LNHNV, YYDKDF (reference sequence). The J segment lost 4 bases and the V segment lost 2 bases, leaving 2 bases of the junction unmatched. The chain's CDR3 is CATSRRTSGYNEQFF. In DNA, the CDR3 is TGTGCCACCAGCAGAAGGACTAGCGGTTACAATGAGCAGTTCTTC.

The genes are TRBV7-2 and TRBJ2-7, with no clear D. Germline V gene lookup returns CDR1 SGHTA and CDR2 FQGNSA. The CDR3 runs 14 residues. V was cut by 3 bases and J by 1 base, with 10 bases left in between. CDR3 residues: CASSFVFDSYEQYF. In DNA, the CDR3 is TGTGCCAGCAGCTTTGTGTTTGATTCCTACGAGCAGTACTTC. The entire variable domain, with the rest obtained from reference TRBV7-2 and TRBJ2-7, is as follows: GAGVSQSPSNKVTEKGKDVELRCDPISGHTALYWYRQSLGQGLEFLIYFQGNSAPDKSGLPSDRFSAERTGGSVSTLTIQRTQQEDSAVYLCASSFVFDSYEQYFGPGTRLTVT.

V is TRBV20-1 and J is TRBJ2-3; D is ambiguous. Trimming stripped 0 bases from V and 9 bases from J, with 7 bases between. Per germline, CDR1 DFQATT and CDR2 SNEGSKA (reference sequence). The CDR3 sequence is 11 residues long. The CDR3 spells CSARDLETQYF. CDR3 DNA: TGCAGTGCTAGAGATTTGGAGACGCAGTATTTT.

The CDR3 is CASSEDRVNEKLFF. The DNA of the CDR3 is TGTGCCAGCAGTGAAGACAGGGTGAACGAAAAACTGTTTTTT. This chain joins TRBV6-1 and TRBJ1-4; D is possibly TRBD1 (6 bases). V shed 1 base and J shed 8 bases, with 11 bases lying between them. This CDR3 contains 14 residues. CDR1 is MNHNS and CDR2 is SASEGT in the germline V gene.